This paragraph covers one T cell receptor (beta chain) sequence. This sample is drawn from a study of CD8+CD57+ T cells in acquired aplastic anemia. Looking at the study overall: On average, sorted CD4+ and CD8+ cells gave roughly 2.9 ug of DNA.

Patients sequenced had flow cytometry evidence of CD8+CD57+ cell expansion. Each patient had severe acquired aplastic anemia. Genomic DNA constituted the template upon which TCR beta VDJ and CDR3 profiling was performed. TCRdb processed the reads anew with MiXCR; each CDR3 protein has one entry. The sample lists roughly 290,000 distinct CDR3 sequences; roughly 59% were seen once. The receptor comes from a human donor with aplastic anemia. Sequenced sample: sorted CD4+, CD8+, or CD8+CD57+ T cells (not recorded which) from PBMCs.

CDR3 DNA: TGTGCCAGTAGTATAGGGGACAGGAGCACAGATACGCAGTATTTT. Translation: CASSIGDRSTDTQYF. The chain links TRBV19 to TRBJ2-3; 8 bases are a match to TRBD1. J gave up 0 bases and V 1 base, and 0 bases lay outside the gene matches. The germline V gene has CDR1 LNHDA and CDR2 SQIVND (reference sequence). This CDR3 contains 15 residues.